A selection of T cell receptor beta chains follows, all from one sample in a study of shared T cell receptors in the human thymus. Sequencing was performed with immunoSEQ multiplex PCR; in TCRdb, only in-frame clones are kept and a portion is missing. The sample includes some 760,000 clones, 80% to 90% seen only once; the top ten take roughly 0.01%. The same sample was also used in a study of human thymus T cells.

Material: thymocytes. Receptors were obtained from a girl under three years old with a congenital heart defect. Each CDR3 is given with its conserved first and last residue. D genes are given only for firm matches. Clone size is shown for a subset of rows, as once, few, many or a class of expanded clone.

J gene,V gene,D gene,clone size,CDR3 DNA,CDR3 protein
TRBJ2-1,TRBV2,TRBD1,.,TGTGCCAGCAGCCCCCAGGGGGCTCCCTACAATGAGCAGTTCTTC,CASSPQGAPYNEQFF
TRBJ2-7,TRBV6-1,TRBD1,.,TGTGCCAGCAGGGGGACAGGGAGGTACGAGCAGTACTTC,CASRGTGRYEQYF
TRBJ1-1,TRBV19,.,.,TGTGCCAGTAGTATAGTCCGGGGGGCTGGCACTGAAGCTTTCTTT,CASSIVRGAGTEAFF
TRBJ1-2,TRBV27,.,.,TGTGCCAGCTCACGAACGGTACGATTACCTAACTATGGCTACACCTTC,CASSRTVRLPNYGYTF
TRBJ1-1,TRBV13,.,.,TGTGCCAGCAGCTTAGGCCTACGGGGGTCAAGGTCGAACACTGAAGCTTTCTTT,CASSLGLRGSRSNTEAFF
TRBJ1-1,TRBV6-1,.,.,TGTGCCAGCAGTGATTACAGGGACGACACTGAAGCTTTCTTT,CASSDYRDDTEAFF
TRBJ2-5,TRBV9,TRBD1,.,TGTGCCAGCAGCGTTAAGGGGGCGGGAGAGACCCAGTACTTC,CASSVKGAGETQYF
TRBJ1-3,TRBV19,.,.,TGTGCCAGTAGAGCATGGAGGGCCCACTCTGGAAACACCATATATTTT,CASRAWRAHSGNTIYF
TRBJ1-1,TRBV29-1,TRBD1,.,TGCAGCGGAACAGGGGCCCTCGAAGCTTTCTTT,CSGTGALEAFF
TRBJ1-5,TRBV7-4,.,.,TGTGCCAGCAGCTATCCGATGGGGGGGGCTAGCAATCAGCCCCAGCATTTT,CASSYPMGGASNQPQHF
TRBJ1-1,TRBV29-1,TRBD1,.,TGCAGCGTTAGACAGGGGGGGCTCATTAACACTGAAGCTTTCTTT,CSVRQGGLINTEAFF
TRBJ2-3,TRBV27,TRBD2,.,TGTGCCAGCAGAATGACTAGCGAATTCAATCTTGATACGCAGTATTTT,CASRMTSEFNLDTQYF
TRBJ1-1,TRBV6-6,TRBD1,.,TGTGCCAGCAGTTCCGACAGGGAACGGAACACTGAAGCTTTCTTT,CASSSDRERNTEAFF
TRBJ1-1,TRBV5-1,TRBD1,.,TGCGCCAGCAGCTTGGGAGACAGGGTGGGCACTGAAGCTTTCTTT,CASSLGDRVGTEAFF
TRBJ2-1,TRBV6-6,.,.,TGTGCCAGCAGTACCACCCCCGGGACACACGAGCAGTTCTTC,CASSTTPGTHEQFF
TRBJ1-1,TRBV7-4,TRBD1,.,TGTGCCAGCAGCTTATGGGGGGGGGACAGGGGGAATAGCACTGAAGCTTTCTTT,CASSLWGGDRGNSTEAFF
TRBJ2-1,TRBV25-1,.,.,TGTGCCAGCAGTGAGGACAAGGTGTCCTACAATGAGCAGTTCTTC,CASSEDKVSYNEQFF
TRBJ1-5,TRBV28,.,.,TGTGCCAGCAGGCCTCCTACCTGGGCGACCCATCAGCCCCAGCATTTT,CASRPPTWATHQPQHF
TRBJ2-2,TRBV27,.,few,TGTGCCAGCAGTTTCCGGACCGGGGAGCTGTTTTTT,CASSFRTGELFF